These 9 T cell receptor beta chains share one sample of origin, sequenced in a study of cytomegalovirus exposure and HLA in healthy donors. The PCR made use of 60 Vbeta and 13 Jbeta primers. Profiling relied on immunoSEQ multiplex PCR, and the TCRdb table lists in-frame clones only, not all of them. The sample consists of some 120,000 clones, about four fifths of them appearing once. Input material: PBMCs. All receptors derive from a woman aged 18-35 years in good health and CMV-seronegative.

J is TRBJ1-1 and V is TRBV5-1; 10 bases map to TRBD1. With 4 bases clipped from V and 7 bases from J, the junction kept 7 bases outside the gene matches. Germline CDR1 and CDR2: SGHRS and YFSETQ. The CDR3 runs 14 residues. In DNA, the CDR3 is TGCGCCAGCAGCCGTGTTGGACAGGGGGGTGAAGCTTTCTTT. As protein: CASSRVGQGGEAFF.

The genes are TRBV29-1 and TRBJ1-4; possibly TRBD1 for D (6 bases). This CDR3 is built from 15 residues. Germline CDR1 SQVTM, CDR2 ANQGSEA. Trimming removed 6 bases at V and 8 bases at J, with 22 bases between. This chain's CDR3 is CSVRDTQLGQEKLFF. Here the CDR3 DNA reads TGCAGCGTACGGGACACTCAGCTCGGACAGGAAAAACTGTTTTTT.

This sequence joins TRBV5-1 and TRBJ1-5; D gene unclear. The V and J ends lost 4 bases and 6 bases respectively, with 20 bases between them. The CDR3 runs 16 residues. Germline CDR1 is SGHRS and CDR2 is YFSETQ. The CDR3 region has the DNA TGCGCCAGCAGCCCTGGTTATCCCAGTAGAGGTCAGCCCCAGCATTTT. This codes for CASSPGYPSRGQPQHF.

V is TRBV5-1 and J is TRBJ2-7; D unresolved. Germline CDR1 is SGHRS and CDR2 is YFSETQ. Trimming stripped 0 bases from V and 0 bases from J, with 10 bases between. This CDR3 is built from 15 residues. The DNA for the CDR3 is TGCGCCAGCAGCTTGGTCCCAGGTGACTCCTACGAGCAGTACTTC. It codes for CASSLVPGDSYEQYF. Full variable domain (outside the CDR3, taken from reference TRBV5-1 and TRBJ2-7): KAGVTQTPRYLIKTRGQQVTLSCSPISGHRSVSWYQQTPGQGLQFLFEYFSETQRNKGNFPGRFSGRQFSNSRSEMNVSTLELGDSALYLCASSLVPGDSYEQYFGPGTRLTVT.

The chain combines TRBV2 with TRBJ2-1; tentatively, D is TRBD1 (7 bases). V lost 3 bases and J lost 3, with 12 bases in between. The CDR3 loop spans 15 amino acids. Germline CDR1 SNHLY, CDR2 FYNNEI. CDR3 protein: CASSDGGGLYNEQFF. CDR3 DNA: TGTGCCAGCAGTGATGGAGGGGGCCTCTACAATGAGCAGTTCTTC. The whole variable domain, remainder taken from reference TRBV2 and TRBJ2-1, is EPEVTQTPSHQVTQMGQEVILRCVPISNHLYFYWYRQILGQKVEFLVSFYNNEISEKSEIFDDQFSVERPDGSNFTLKIRSTKLEDSAMYFCASSDGGGLYNEQFFGPGTRLTVL.

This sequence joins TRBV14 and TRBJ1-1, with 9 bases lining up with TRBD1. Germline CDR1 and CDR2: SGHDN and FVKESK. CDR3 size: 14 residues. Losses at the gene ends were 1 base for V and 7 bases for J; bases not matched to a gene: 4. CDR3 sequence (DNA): TGTGCCAGCAGCCAAGCCGGGACAGGGAGTGAAGCTTTCTTT. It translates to CASSQAGTGSEAFF. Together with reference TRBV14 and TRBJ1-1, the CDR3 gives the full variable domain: EAGVTQFPSHSVIEKGQTVTLRCDPISGHDNLYWYRRVMGKEIKFLLHFVKESKQDESGMPNNRFLAERTGGTYSTLKVQPAELEDSGVYFCASSQAGTGSEAFFGQGTRLTVV.

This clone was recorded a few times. In DNA, the CDR3 is TGTGCCAGTAGTATATTCTTCCGACAGGGCTACACCTTC. It is translated as CASSIFFRQGYTF. The rearrangement links TRBV19 to TRBJ1-2; TRBD1 is a possible D gene (5 bases). The germline CDR1 and CDR2 sequences are LNHDA and SQIVND (reference sequence). The V and J ends lost 2 bases and 8 bases respectively, with 12 bases between them. The CDR3 is 13 residues long.

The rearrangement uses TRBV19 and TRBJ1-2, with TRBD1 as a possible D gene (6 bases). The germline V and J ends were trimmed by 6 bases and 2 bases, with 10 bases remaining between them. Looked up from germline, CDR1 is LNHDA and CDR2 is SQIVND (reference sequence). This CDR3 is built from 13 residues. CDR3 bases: TGTGCCAGTAGCCACGGGACAAACTATGGCTACACCTTC. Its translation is CASSHGTNYGYTF.

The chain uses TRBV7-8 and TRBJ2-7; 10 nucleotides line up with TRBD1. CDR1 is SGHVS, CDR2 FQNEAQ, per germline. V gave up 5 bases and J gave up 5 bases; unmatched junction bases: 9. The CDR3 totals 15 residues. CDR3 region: CASSLRTGGPNEQYF. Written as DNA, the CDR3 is TGTGCCAGCAGCCTAAGGACAGGGGGACCCAACGAGCAGTACTTC.